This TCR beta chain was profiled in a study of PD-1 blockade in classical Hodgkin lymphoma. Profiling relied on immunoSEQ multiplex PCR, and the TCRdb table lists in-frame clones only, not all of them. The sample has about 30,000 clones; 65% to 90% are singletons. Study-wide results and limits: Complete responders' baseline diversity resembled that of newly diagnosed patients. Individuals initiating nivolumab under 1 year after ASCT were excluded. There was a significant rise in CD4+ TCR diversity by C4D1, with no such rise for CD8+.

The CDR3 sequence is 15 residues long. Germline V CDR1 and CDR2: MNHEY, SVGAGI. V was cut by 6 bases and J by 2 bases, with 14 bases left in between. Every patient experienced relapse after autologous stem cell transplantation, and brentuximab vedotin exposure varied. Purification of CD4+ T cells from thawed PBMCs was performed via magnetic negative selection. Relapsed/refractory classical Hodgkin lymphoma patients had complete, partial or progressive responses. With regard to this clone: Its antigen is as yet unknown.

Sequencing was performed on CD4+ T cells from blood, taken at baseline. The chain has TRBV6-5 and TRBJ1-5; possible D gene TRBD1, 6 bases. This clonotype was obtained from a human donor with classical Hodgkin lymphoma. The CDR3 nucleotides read TGTGCCAGCAGGGCAGGGACAAGGGGCAATCAGCCCCAGCATTTT. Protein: CASRAGTRGNQPQHF.